The source of this T cell receptor (beta chain) is a study of Graves' ophthalmopathy and Graves' hyperthyroidism. Transcripts of RNA were the source for amplifying TCR beta CDR3 regions. First-round RT-PCR with HTBI primers preceded a second-round multiplex PCR. One entry per CDR3 protein, called by TCRdb with MiXCR from the multiplex PCR reads. Of 200,000 to 250,000 distinct CDR3 sequences in the sample, 45% to 55% were seen once. This clonotype has just a few counts. Deletions cut 5 bases from V and 3 bases from J, with 7 bases between. The CDR3 is made up of 12 amino acids. Pregnant or lactating patients and those with other autoimmune diseases or uncontrolled infections were excluded.

The chain recombines TRBV12-3 or TRBV12-4 with TRBJ1-2; a possible D gene is TRBD1 (5 bases). Source material: peripheral blood. This clonotype was obtained from an adult man with Graves' ophthalmopathy. In DNA form, the CDR3 reads TGTGCCAGCAGTGGGGGGTACTATGGCTACACCTTC. This translates into CASSGGYYGYTF.